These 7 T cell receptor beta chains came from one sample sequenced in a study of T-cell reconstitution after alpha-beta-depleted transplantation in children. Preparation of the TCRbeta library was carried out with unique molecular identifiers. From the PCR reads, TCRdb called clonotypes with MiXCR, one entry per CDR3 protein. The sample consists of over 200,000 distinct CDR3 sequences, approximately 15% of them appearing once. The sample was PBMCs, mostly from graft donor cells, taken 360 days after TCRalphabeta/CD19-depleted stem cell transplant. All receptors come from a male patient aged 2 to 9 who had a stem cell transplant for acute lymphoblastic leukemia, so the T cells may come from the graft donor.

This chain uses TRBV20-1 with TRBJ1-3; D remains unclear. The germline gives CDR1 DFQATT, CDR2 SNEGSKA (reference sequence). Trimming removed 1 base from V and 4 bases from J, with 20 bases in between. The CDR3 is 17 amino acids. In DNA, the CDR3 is TGCAGTGCTAGAGTTGGTAACCGCCTCTCACACGGAAACACCATATATTTT. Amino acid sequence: CSARVGNRLSHGNTIYF.

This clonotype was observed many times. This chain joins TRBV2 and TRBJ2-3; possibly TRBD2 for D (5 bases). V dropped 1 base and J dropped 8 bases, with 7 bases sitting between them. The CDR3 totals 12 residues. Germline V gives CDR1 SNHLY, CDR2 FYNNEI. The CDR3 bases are TGTGCCAGCAGTGAAGGGAGGAGTACGCAGTATTTT. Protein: CASSEGRSTQYF.

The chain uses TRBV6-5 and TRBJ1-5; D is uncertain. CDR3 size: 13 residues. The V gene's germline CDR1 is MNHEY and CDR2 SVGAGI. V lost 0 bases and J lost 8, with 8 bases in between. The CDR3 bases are TGTGCCAGCAGTTACTCGGTCTCAAAGCCCCAGCATTTT. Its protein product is CASSYSVSKPQHF.

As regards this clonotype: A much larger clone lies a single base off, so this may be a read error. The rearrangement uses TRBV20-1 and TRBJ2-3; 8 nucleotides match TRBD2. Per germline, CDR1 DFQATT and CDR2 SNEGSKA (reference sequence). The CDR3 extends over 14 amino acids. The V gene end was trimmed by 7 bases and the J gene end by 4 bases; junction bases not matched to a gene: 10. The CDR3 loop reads CSDGGSGAADTQYF. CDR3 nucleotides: TGCAGTGATGGGGGTAGCGGGGCTGCAGATACGCAGTATTTT.

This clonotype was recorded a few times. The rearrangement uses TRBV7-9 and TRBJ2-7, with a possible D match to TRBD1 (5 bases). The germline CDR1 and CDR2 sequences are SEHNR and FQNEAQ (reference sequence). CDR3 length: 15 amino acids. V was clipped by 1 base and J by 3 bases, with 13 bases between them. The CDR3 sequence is CASSLDRGTFYEQYF. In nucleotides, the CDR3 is TGTGCCAGCAGCTTAGATAGGGGCACTTTCTACGAGCAGTACTTC.

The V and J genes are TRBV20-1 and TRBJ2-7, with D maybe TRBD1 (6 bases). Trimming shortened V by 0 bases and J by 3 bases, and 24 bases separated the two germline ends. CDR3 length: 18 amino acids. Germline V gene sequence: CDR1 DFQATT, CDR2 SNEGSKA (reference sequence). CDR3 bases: TGCAGTGCTAGAGATTTGGGGACACCTCACACTGGGGGCTACGAGCAGTACTTC. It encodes CSARDLGTPHTGGYEQYF.

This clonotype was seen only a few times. The DNA for the CDR3 is TGTGCCAGCGGCATAATCCGACTCGCCGAGCAGTACTTC. As protein: CASGIIRLAEQYF. The genes are TRBV12-3 or TRBV12-4 and TRBJ2-7, with D unclear. Trimming pared 8 bases from V and 6 bases from J, leaving 17 bases between. CDR3 length: 13 amino acids.